Below, one T cell receptor (beta chain) is given with its context. Which antigen it targets is not known. Base qualities were left out, and no much larger clone turns up one base away. TCRbeta CDR3 regions were amplified from genomic DNA by means of the immunoSEQ Assay, a bias-controlled multiplex PCR. As for how the authors treated the data: Within the assay, amplification of reference gene primers was used to estimate how many nucleated cells each sample contained. To quantify the absolute abundance of each unique TCRbeta CDR3 rearrangement, sequence reads were collapsed and filtered. For each sample, productive Simpson clonality was calculated as the square root of Simpson's diversity index over productive rearrangements. TCRdb limited this immuneACCESS table to in-frame rearrangements with V and J called. A share of clones is missing; checked studies link under half to unresolved V genes, and the rest is unexplained. The DNA gave D and trimming, while V, J and clone size come from that table. For this sample the table gives 200,000 to 250,000 clones, of which under 90% were detected only once. In total, the top ten clones hold about 7.8% of the sample.

In Seattle, one collaborating source enrolled patients while the infection was active and tracked those patients longitudinally over the course of disease. Each collaborating institution followed its own protocols to collect whole blood in K2EDTA tubes. For TCRbeta analysis, collaborators shipped samples in one of three forms: frozen whole blood, isolated PBMCs, or DNA extracted from either of those sample types. These data are taken from a study of blood T cell repertoires in COVID-19 (dated by TCRdb to between 2020 and 2021). Background for the entire study: Samples covering the acute and convalescent phases of COVID-19 were provided by collaborators in the United States, Italy and Spain. The prospective study material was composed of cDNA or gDNA derived from T cells, B-cell-depleted T cells, or PBMCs. The dataset comprised deeply sampled blood TCRbeta repertoires from subjects exposed to, actively infected with, or recovered from COVID-19. The repertoires were made available in a free public database intended to serve as a resource for research on the immune response to SARS-CoV-2. Samples were obtained from the ongoing ImmuneRACE study (first 160 participants) and from over 1,000 subjects provided by 6 global collaborators. The sample metadata nearly always contained a de-identified subject ID, COVID-19 status, age in years and sex. Where HLA class I and class II types were available, the types were taken from metadata supplied by the sample provider, not from assay-based typing. Results the study describes overall, beyond this receptor: How much clinical and demographic metadata was included differed by source and by participant, and the metadata was provided uncurated.

CDR1 and CDR2 are read off the germline V gene (reference sequence) as LNHDA and SQIVND. The CDR3 runs 15 amino acids, cysteine and phenylalanine included. Just the 45-base CDR3 DNA is kept, in frame starting at base 1. Trimming accounts for 3 bases at V and 0 bases at J, while the number of junction bases matched to no gene is 5. The rearrangement combines TRBV19 with TRBJ2-7, and TRBD2 aligns with 7 junction nucleotides. This receptor was identified in a woman of 80 years or more with COVID-19, enrolled during active disease. Specimen: peripheral blood. The nucleotides read TGTGCCAGTAGTATGGGAGCGGGATTCTCCTACGAGCAGTACTTC. Translated, it reads CASSMGAGFSYEQYF.